The 3 T cell receptor beta chains in this list originate from one sample, sequenced in a study of PD-L1 blockade in urothelial cancer. Time point indicated: peripheral blood 6 weeks after treatment start. Assay: immunoSEQ multiplex PCR; the TCRdb copy retains only in-frame clones and omits some. The sample gives about 120,000 clones, 80% to 90% of which show up once; over 1.5% is in the top ten. The material sequenced was PBMCs, taken around atezolizumab (anti-PD-L1) treatment. The receptor set was obtained from a man in his 60s with urothelial cancer.

The V call is TRBV30, the J call TRBJ2-1, with D hard to call. CDR1 is GTSNPN and CDR2 is SVGIG in the germline V gene (reference sequence). The germline V and J ends were trimmed by 0 bases and 2 bases, with 11 bases remaining between them. The CDR3 runs 15 residues. This chain's CDR3 is CAWSVRGDPYNEQFF. The CDR3 DNA reads as TGTGCCTGGAGTGTACGAGGAGATCCCTACAATGAGCAGTTCTTC.

The CDR3 here is CASSLTGTSGTQETQYF. In nucleotides, the CDR3 is TGTGCCAGCAGCTTAACCGGGACTAGCGGGACCCAAGAGACCCAGTACTTC. The chain recombines TRBV7-3 with TRBJ2-5, with 13 positions matching TRBD2. The CDR3 length is 17 residues. CDR1 SGHTA and CDR2 FQGTGA come from the germline V gene. With 0 bases clipped from V and 1 base from J, the junction kept 2 bases outside the gene matches.

This chain uses TRBV11-2 with TRBJ2-3; the match to TRBD2 covers 8 bases. The CDR3 runs 15 residues. Germline V lookup: CDR1 SGHAT, CDR2 FQNNGV. The V and J ends lost 5 bases and 6 bases, in that order; junction bases with no gene match: 10. CDR3 in amino acids: CASSQAGELADTQYF. As DNA, the CDR3 is TGTGCCAGCAGCCAAGCGGGAGAGTTGGCGGATACGCAGTATTTT. Combining the CDR3 with reference TRBV11-2 and TRBJ2-3 gives the whole variable domain EAGVAQSPRYKIIEKRQSVAFWCNPISGHATLYWYQQILGQGPKLLIQFQNNGVVDDSQLPKDRFSAERLKGVDSTLKIQPAKLEDSAVYLCASSQAGELADTQYFGPGTRLTVL.